Below, one T cell receptor beta chain is given with its context. In TCRdb, the 5' RACE reads were re-called with MiXCR into one record per CDR3 protein. The data contain over 500,000 distinct CDR3 sequences, less than 25% of them singletons. This specimen belongs to a study of identical twins. CDR1 is SNHLY, CDR2 FYNNEI, per germline. The CDR3 is 12 amino acids. V was pared by 7 bases and J by 3 bases, with 10 bases between. The same specimen was also included in a second study, on T cells expressing NK-cell markers. That work states: T cells sorted in several experiments were restricted to alpha-beta TCR T cells by an anti-gamma-delta TCR antibody.

Sequencing was done on a sample of CD4+ T cells sorted from blood. The V gene is TRBV2, the J gene TRBJ2-7; unclear D gene. The sequence was obtained from a woman aged 18-29 years in good health. CDR3 amino acids: CASNSDGYEQYF. The CDR3 region has the DNA TGTGCCAGCAACTCGGACGGCTACGAGCAGTACTTC.